Listed below are T cell receptor beta chains from one sample, sequenced in a study of radiotherapy plus CTLA-4 blockade in lung cancer. Sequenced by immunoSEQ multiplex PCR; TCRdb stores in-frame clones only, minus some. The repertoire includes around 70,000 clones, about four fifths of them detected once, and roughly 4% sits in the top ten. The sample here was peripheral blood, taken from a patient treated with radiotherapy plus ipilimumab. These receptors all come from a human donor with non-small cell lung cancer who had a partial response to radiotherapy plus ipilimumab. Both conserved end residues are part of each CDR3. D genes are given only for firm matches. Size is omitted from some rows. Given values are once, few, many or a class for expanded clones.

J | D | V | size | DNA | CDR3
TRBJ2-3 | TRBD1 | TRBV18 | - | TGTGCCAGCTCACCAGGACAGGGTGGGCCAGATACGCAGTATTTT | CASSPGQGGPDTQYF
TRBJ1-5 | - | TRBV6-6 | - | TGTGCCAGCAGTTACCTTGGGGAGATTAGCAATCAGCCCCAGCATTTT | CASSYLGEISNQPQHF
TRBJ2-3 | - | TRBV2 | - | TGTGCCAGCAGTGGAGGAGCGGCTAGCACAGATACGCAGTATTTT | CASSGGAASTDTQYF
TRBJ1-2 | TRBD1 | TRBV5-4 | - | TGTGCCAGCACCAGGACAGGGCCGAACTATGGCTACACCTTC | CASTRTGPNYGYTF
TRBJ2-3 | TRBD2 | TRBV9 | - | TGTGCCAGCAGCGTCGCACTAGCGGCAGATACGCAGTATTTT | CASSVALAADTQYF
TRBJ1-1 | - | TRBV11-2 | - | TGTGCCAGCAGCTTAGAGGGCAGGAGGACTGAAGCTTTCTTT | CASSLEGRRTEAFF
TRBJ1-4 | TRBD1 | TRBV6-1 | - | TGTGCCAGCAGTTCGGACAGGGGACCCCGCTTGACTTTTTTT | CASSSDRGPRLTFF
TRBJ2-5 | TRBD2 | TRBV5-1 | once | TGCGCCAGCAGCTTGGAGACTAGCGGGAGGGACCTGCAAGAGACCCAGTACTTC | CASSLETSGRDLQETQYF
TRBJ1-2 | TRBD1 | TRBV2 | few | TGTGCCAGCAGTGGGACAGGGGGCTGGTATGGCTACACCTTC | CASSGTGGWYGYTF
TRBJ1-2 | TRBD1 | TRBV27 | once | TGTGCCAGCAGTTTGACAGGGTGGAATGGCTACACCTTC | CASSLTGWNGYTF
TRBJ2-1 | TRBD2 | TRBV19 | - | TGTGCCAGTAGTATACTGTTTGCGGGAGGATACAATGAGCAGTTCTTC | CASSILFAGGYNEQFF
TRBJ2-6 | - | TRBV7-5 | - | TGTGTCAGAAGCGAAGGACAGGGATCTTGCTCTGGGGCCAACGTCCTGACTTTC | CVRSEGQGSCSGANVLTF
TRBJ2-7 | TRBD2 | TRBV28 | - | TGTGCCAGCAGTGCCCCTAGCGGGGTCTCCTACGAGCAGTACTTC | CASSAPSGVSYEQYF
TRBJ1-4 | - | TRBV9 | - | TGTGCCAGCAGCGTAGATGAAGGGAGAGGAAAACTGTTTTTT | CASSVDEGRGKLFF
TRBJ2-7 | - | TRBV28 | - | TGTGCCAGCAGTCGCTCAGGGTTCTCCTACGAGCAGTACTTC | CASSRSGFSYEQYF
TRBJ1-3 | - | TRBV6-1 | - | TGTGCCAGCAGTGAAACGGTAACAACGAGGGCCATATATTTT | CASSETVTTRAIYF
TRBJ2-5 | TRBD2 | TRBV6-6 | - | TGTGCCAGCAGTGGGAGGGACCAAGAGACCCAGTACTTC | CASSGRDQETQYF
TRBJ2-2 | - | TRBV28 | few | TGTGCCAGCAGTTCCTCCACCGGGGAGCTGTTTTTT | CASSSSTGELFF
TRBJ2-1 | TRBD1 | TRBV27 | - | TGTGCCAGCAGTTTCCCGGGACAGGGCCGGGGCAATGAGCAGTTCTTC | CASSFPGQGRGNEQFF
TRBJ2-1 | - | TRBV25-1 | - | TGTGCCAGCAGCCGGGGGTCCCCCTACAATGAGCAGTTCTTC | CASSRGSPYNEQFF
TRBJ2-5 | - | TRBV5-5 | - | TGTGCCAGCAGCTCCCAGCAAGAGACCCAGTACTTC | CASSSQQETQYF
TRBJ2-5 | TRBD1 | TRBV5-6 | - | TGTGCCAGCAGCTCGACGACAGGGACCCAAGAGACCCAGTACTTC | CASSSTTGTQETQYF
TRBJ2-3 | - | TRBV21-1 | - | TGTGCCAGCAGACTAGCGGGAGTGAGGAGCACAGATACGCAGTATTTT | CASRLAGVRSTDTQYF
TRBJ1-2 | - | TRBV14 | - | TGTGCCAGCAGCCAAGTTGTGGGGCCCGGGGGAAATGGCTACACCTTC | CASSQVVGPGGNGYTF
TRBJ1-2 | - | TRBV11-2 | - | TGTGCCAGCAGCCCCTTGGGAGCCGGCTATGGCTACACCTTC | CASSPLGAGYGYTF
TRBJ2-1 | - | TRBV28 | - | TGTGCCAGCGGCTCTAGAGCAGGGAACACCTACAATGAGCAGTTCTTC | CASGSRAGNTYNEQFF
TRBJ2-1 | TRBD1 | TRBV5-4 | - | TGTGCCAGCAGCTTGGCCGGGACAGCAATCTACAATGAGCAGTTCTTC | CASSLAGTAIYNEQFF
TRBJ1-5 | - | TRBV19 | - | TGTGCCAGTTCCTACAGGGACGGCAATCAGCCCCAGCATTTT | CASSYRDGNQPQHF
TRBJ2-1 | TRBD2 | TRBV19 | once | TGTGCCAGTAGTAGCGGGAGTGGCAATGAGCAGTTCTTC | CASSSGSGNEQFF
TRBJ2-1 | TRBD2 | TRBV30 | few | TGTGCCTGGAGTCGAAGGACTAGCGGGAGGGTTATGAAGAATGAGCAGTTCTTC | CAWSRRTSGRVMKNEQFF
TRBJ2-1 | TRBD2 | TRBV5-1 | - | TGCGCCAGCAGCTTGGTCCAGCGGGAGTTTGGGAGTGAGCAGTTCTTC | CASSLVQREFGSEQFF
TRBJ2-7 | TRBD2 | TRBV5-6 | - | TGTGCCAGCAGCTCGGGGAGGGCAGGCCGTACGGCCTACGAGCAGTACTTC | CASSSGRAGRTAYEQYF
TRBJ1-2 | - | TRBV5-8 | few | TGTGCCAGCAGCTTCGGACTCTATGGCTACACCTTC | CASSFGLYGYTF
TRBJ1-2 | - | TRBV4-2 | - | TGTGCCAGCAGCCCCAGGTCCGGCTATGGCTACACCTTC | CASSPRSGYGYTF
TRBJ2-4 | - | TRBV6-1 | - | TGTGCCAGCAGTGAGGGAACTCTAGGACTGGGATACATTCAGTACTTC | CASSEGTLGLGYIQYF
TRBJ2-3 | TRBD1 | TRBV9 | - | TGTGCCAGCAGCGTCGGACAGGGGGGAGCAGATACGCAGTATTTT | CASSVGQGGADTQYF
TRBJ2-2 | - | TRBV10-3 | - | TGTGCCATCGGGGGCGGACAGGAGGGGGACACCGGGGAGCTGTTTTTT | CAIGGGQEGDTGELFF
TRBJ2-5 | TRBD2 | TRBV5-1 | - | TGCGCCAGCAGCTTGGATGGTAGAACGGGAGGGGAGACCCAGTACTTC | CASSLDGRTGGETQYF
TRBJ1-5 | - | TRBV19 | - | TGTGCCAGTATGGGCGGAGGGAGCAATCAGCCCCAGCATTTT | CASMGGGSNQPQHF
TRBJ2-7 | TRBD2 | TRBV18 | - | TGTGCCAGCTCACCGGGACTAGCGGGAGTCGGAGCGTACGAGCAGTACTTC | CASSPGLAGVGAYEQYF
TRBJ2-1 | TRBD2 | TRBV11-2 | - | TGTGCCAGCAGCCCCAAAGGCGGGAGGGGAAATGAGCAGTTCTTC | CASSPKGGRGNEQFF
TRBJ1-3 | TRBD1 | TRBV6-5 | - | TGTGCCAGCAGGGGACAGGGTACTGGAAACACCATATATTTT | CASRGQGTGNTIYF
TRBJ2-7 | TRBD2 | TRBV28 | - | TGTGCCAGCAACCCGGGGGGGACATACTACGAGCAGTACTTC | CASNPGGTYYEQYF
TRBJ2-7 | TRBD1 | TRBV28 | - | TGTGCCAGCAGTCGGGACAGTTCCTACGAGCAGTACTTC | CASSRDSSYEQYF
TRBJ2-1 | TRBD2 | TRBV5-4 | - | TGTGCCAGCATTAGCGGGGCGGCTGACTACAATGAGCAGTTCTTC | CASISGAADYNEQFF
TRBJ2-2 | TRBD1 | TRBV7-3 | - | TGTGCCAGCAGCTCCACTGACAGGGGCGAGGGCACCGGGGAGCTGTTTTTT | CASSSTDRGEGTGELFF
TRBJ2-3 | - | TRBV7-2 | - | TGTGCCAGCAGCCTACAGGGAACGTCAGATACGCAGTATTTT | CASSLQGTSDTQYF
TRBJ1-1 | TRBD1 | TRBV30 | - | TGTGCCTGGAGCACAACAGGGGGCACTGAAGCTTTCTTT | CAWSTTGGTEAFF
TRBJ2-2 | - | TRBV9 | - | TGTGCCAGCAGCGTTGTACATTCGGGCACCGGGGAGCTGTTTTTT | CASSVVHSGTGELFF
TRBJ1-1 | - | TRBV6-5 | - | TGTGCCAGCAAACGGGAAACTGAAGCTTTCTTT | CASKRETEAFF
TRBJ2-1 | TRBD2 | TRBV7-2 | - | TGTGCCAGCAGCGGAGCTAGCGGGAGCCGTAATGAGCAGTTCTTC | CASSGASGSRNEQFF
TRBJ2-7 | - | TRBV7-2 | - | TGTGCCAGCAGCTTAGTGTCGGTCAGGGACTACGAGCAGTACTTC | CASSLVSVRDYEQYF
TRBJ2-1 | - | TRBV2 | - | TGTGCCAGCAGTGAAAGCCGACAGGATTACAATGAGCAGTTCTTC | CASSESRQDYNEQFF
TRBJ2-7 | TRBD1 | TRBV27 | - | TGTGCCAGCAGTTTCGGGGACAGGGAAGTGTACGAGCAGTACTTC | CASSFGDREVYEQYF
TRBJ2-5 | TRBD2 | TRBV10-1 | - | TGCGCCAGCAGTGAGGGACTAGCGGGACAAGAGACCCAGTACTTC | CASSEGLAGQETQYF